This paragraph covers one T cell receptor (beta chain) sequence. The antigen is unknown. Germline V lookup: CDR1 SEHNR, CDR2 FQNEAQ (reference sequence). This CDR3 contains 13 residues. V was pared by 4 bases and J by 1 base, with 7 bases between. This record belongs to a study of cytomegalovirus exposure and HLA in healthy donors. As for the study in general: As released early, the data held 65 million to 90 million unique TCRs from HLA-typed donors. General study results and limits: In an earlier analysis, in 620 or so donors, most V segments appeared productive either ~87% or ~30% of the time. A list of around 150 TCR beta chains associated with cytomegalovirus was given. It was likely that a cluster of highly shared sequence variants was a sequencing artifact.

Both 60 Vbeta primers and 13 Jbeta primers went into the PCR. Generated by immunoSEQ multiplex PCR, the TCRdb table keeps only in-frame clones and is missing some. The data contain hundreds of thousands of clones, over 65% of them singletons. The sequencing sample was made of PBMCs. The sequence was obtained from a man between 18 and 35 years old in good health and CMV-seronegative. V and J are TRBV7-9 and TRBJ1-2; no clear D gene. The CDR3 loop is CASSSSGNYGYTF. The CDR3 DNA reads as TGTGCCAGCAGCTCCAGCGGTAACTATGGCTACACCTTC.